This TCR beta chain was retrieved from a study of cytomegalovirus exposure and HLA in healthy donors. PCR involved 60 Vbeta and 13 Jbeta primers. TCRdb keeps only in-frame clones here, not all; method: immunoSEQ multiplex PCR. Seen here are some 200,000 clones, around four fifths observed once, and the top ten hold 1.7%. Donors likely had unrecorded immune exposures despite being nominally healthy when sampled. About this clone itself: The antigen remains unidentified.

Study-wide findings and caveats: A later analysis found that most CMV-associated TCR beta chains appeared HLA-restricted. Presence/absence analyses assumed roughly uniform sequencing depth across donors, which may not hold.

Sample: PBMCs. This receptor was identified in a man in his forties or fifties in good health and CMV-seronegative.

In DNA, the CDR3 is TGTGCCAGCAGCGTAGATGGGGGGTACTATGGCTACACCTTC. It yields the protein CASSVDGGYYGYTF. The gene calls are TRBV9 and TRBJ1-2; TRBD1 is a possible D gene (5 bases). V was pared by 0 bases and J by 3 bases, with 9 bases between. Germline loops: CDR1 SGDLS, CDR2 YYNGEE. CDR3 length: 14 amino acids.